A single sample gave rise to the 19 T cell receptor beta chains below, sequenced in a study of blood T cell repertoires in COVID-19. Only in-frame clones appear in the TCRdb table, and some are missing; sequencing was by immunoSEQ multiplex PCR. Found here are 70,000 to 80,000 clones, approximately 85% of them singletons; the top ten hold approximately 32%. The sequencing sample was made of peripheral blood. These receptors were collected from a woman older than 75 with active or convalescent COVID-19.

The chain joins TRBV30 to TRBJ2-7; 8 bases align to TRBD2. The CDR3 runs to 13 residues. V was clipped by 4 bases and J by 5 bases; unmatched bases: 7. Germline loops: CDR1 GTSNPN, CDR2 SVGIG (reference sequence). CDR3 DNA: TGTGCCTGGACTGGAGCGGGGGCGCACGAGCAGTACTTC. Translation: CAWTGAGAHEQYF.

The genes are TRBV11-1 and TRBJ1-6; TRBD1 agrees at 8 bases. Germline loops: CDR1 SGHAT, CDR2 FQDESV (reference sequence). This CDR3 is built from 14 residues. The trim removed 5 bases at V and 10 bases at J, leaving 7 bases unmatched. The chain's CDR3 is CASSNLDRDSPLHF. The CDR3, as DNA: TGTGCCAGCAGCAACCTGGACAGGGACTCACCCCTCCACTTT.

The chain recombines TRBV4-3 with TRBJ1-5, with 8 bases identical to TRBD1. The germline V gene encodes CDR1 LGHNA and CDR2 YSLEER. This CDR3 contains 17 residues. J gave up 2 bases and V 1 base, and 7 bases lay outside the gene matches. CDR3 region: CASSQGFTGGGNQPQHF. CDR3 bases: TGCGCCAGCAGCCAAGGTTTTACAGGGGGGGGCAATCAGCCCCAGCATTTT.

This sequence joins TRBV7-2 and TRBJ1-3; D not certain. The CDR3 extends over 15 amino acids. Germline V gene lookup returns CDR1 SGHTA and CDR2 FQGNSA. Trimming stripped 1 base from V and 2 bases from J, with 9 bases between. The CDR3 DNA reads TGTGCCAGCAGCTTAGGGTACATTGCTGGAAACACCATATATTTT. This encodes CASSLGYIAGNTIYF.

The rearrangement uses TRBV5-6 and TRBJ1-6; D unresolved. CDR1 and CDR2 (germline): SGHDT, YYEEEE. V dropped 2 bases and J dropped 0 bases, with 6 bases sitting between them. This CDR3 has 15 residues. DNA of the CDR3: TGTGCCAGCAGCTTCCGAGGCTCCTATAATTCACCCCTCCACTTT. Its translation is CASSFRGSYNSPLHF.

This clone has more than one count but fewer than ten. The chain couples TRBV3-1 (or the pseudogene TRBV3-2) to TRBJ2-7; TRBD2 aligns across 12 bases. V dropped 0 bases and J dropped 2; count of bases not matched to a gene: 14. CDR1 LGHDT and CDR2 YNNKEL come from the germline V gene (reference sequence). The CDR3 runs to 20 residues. This CDR3 is CASSQDPPLVSSGGAYEQYF. Here the CDR3 DNA reads TGTGCCAGCAGCCAAGACCCGCCGCTAGTTTCTAGCGGGGGGGCCTACGAGCAGTACTTC.

V gene TRBV6-6 combines with J gene TRBJ1-1; D is unclear. Per the germline V gene, CDR1 is MNHNY and CDR2 is SVGAGI (reference sequence). This CDR3 contains 14 residues. The V end lost 7 bases, the J end lost 4 bases, and 16 bases lay between the germline ends. The CDR3 DNA reads as TGTGCCAGCAACAACGGAGGATCCTCCACTGAAGCTTTCTTT. It translates to CASNNGGSSTEAFF.

This clone showed up just once. The chain joins TRBV27 to TRBJ2-3; 12 bases fit TRBD2. The CDR3 runs 16 residues. The V segment lost 2 bases and the J segment 1 base; nucleotides outside the gene matches: 1. Germline values: CDR1 MNHEY, CDR2 SMNVEV (reference sequence). CDR3 in amino acids: CASSLRTSGGTDTQYF. The CDR3 region has the DNA TGTGCCAGCAGTTTAAGGACTAGCGGGGGCACAGATACGCAGTATTTT.

The chain is built from TRBV30 and TRBJ1-2; possibly TRBD1 for D (6 bases). CDR1 is GTSNPN, CDR2 SVGIG, per germline (reference sequence). V was trimmed by 5 bases and J by 2 bases, leaving 12 bases between them. The CDR3 has 13 residues. For the CDR3, the DNA is TGTGCCTGGGAAACAGGGACCAACTATGGCTACACCTTC. Protein product: CAWETGTNYGYTF.

In its sample, this clone was seen once. The chain joins TRBV9 to TRBJ2-3, with TRBD2 matching over 10 bases. CDR3 length: 15 amino acids. V shed 3 bases and J 6 bases; nucleotides not matched to a gene: 7. Germline V lookup: CDR1 SGDLS, CDR2 YYNGEE. In DNA, the CDR3 is TGTGCCAGCAGCGCTATAGCGGGGGGCTCGGATACGCAGTATTTT. This codes for CASSAIAGGSDTQYF.

The chain carries TRBV14 and TRBJ2-1; D gene unclear. Germline CDR1 is SGHDN and CDR2 is FVKESK. Trimming shortened V by 4 bases and J by 3 bases, and 7 bases separated the two germline ends. This CDR3 region has 13 residues. DNA for the CDR3: TGTGCCAGCAGCCGAGGAAACTACAATGAGCAGTTCTTC. Translation: CASSRGNYNEQFF. The full variable domain, completed using reference TRBV14 and TRBJ2-1, is EAGVTQFPSHSVIEKGQTVTLRCDPISGHDNLYWYRRVMGKEIKFLLHFVKESKQDESGMPNNRFLAERTGGTYSTLKVQPAELEDSGVYFCASSRGNYNEQFFGPGTRLTVL.

CDR3 sequence (DNA): TGTGCCAGCAGTTTATCAGGACAGGTCACAGATACGCAGTATTTT. It specifies CASSLSGQVTDTQYF. The rearrangement links TRBV28 to TRBJ2-3; 7 nucleotides agree with TRBD1. Germline V lookup: CDR1 MDHEN, CDR2 SYDVKM. Trimming took 1 base from V and 2 from J; bases not matched to a gene: 3. This CDR3 is built from 15 residues.

The rearrangement uses TRBV12-5 and TRBJ1-3; D remains unclear. The CDR3 spans 12 residues. V lost 7 bases to trimming and J lost 0 bases, with 4 bases between them. Germline V gives CDR1 LGHNT, CDR2 FRNRAP. CDR3 loop: CASESSGNTIYF. For the CDR3, the DNA is TGTGCTAGTGAGAGCTCTGGAAACACCATATATTTT.

The chain uses TRBV28 and TRBJ2-1; perhaps TRBD1 as D (6 bases). Germline loops: CDR1 MDHEN, CDR2 SYDVKM. This CDR3 has 13 residues. Trimming stripped 7 bases from V and 2 bases from J, with 9 bases between. The CDR3 loop is CASNGGTYNEQFF. In DNA form, the CDR3 reads TGTGCCAGCAATGGGGGCACCTACAATGAGCAGTTCTTC.

This rearrangement joins TRBV28 to TRBJ1-1; D is undetermined. This CDR3 region has 11 residues. Per the germline V gene, CDR1 is MDHEN and CDR2 is SYDVKM. The V gene lost 2 bases and the J gene lost 8 bases, with 6 bases spanning the gap. In DNA, the CDR3 is TGTGCCAGCAGTTTACTACGGGAAGCTTTCTTT. Protein product: CASSLLREAFF.

The V call is TRBV29-1, the J call TRBJ1-1, with 7 bases lining up with TRBD1. The CDR3 runs to 14 residues. J gave up 1 base and V 7 bases, and 9 bases lay outside the gene matches. Per the germline V gene, CDR1 is SQVTM and CDR2 is ANQGSEA. CDR3 amino acids: CSAKWAGGNTEAFF. For the CDR3, the DNA is TGCAGCGCCAAATGGGCAGGGGGGAACACTGAAGCTTTCTTT.

This clone appeared a few times. V is TRBV30 and J is TRBJ1-1, with TRBD1 as a possible D gene (6 bases). V lost 5 bases to trimming and J lost 1 base, with 14 bases between them. The CDR3 runs 14 residues. Per germline, CDR1 GTSNPN and CDR2 SVGIG (reference sequence). This chain's CDR3 is CAWEGHRGNTEAFF. The CDR3 DNA is TGTGCCTGGGAGGGACACCGGGGGAACACTGAAGCTTTCTTT.

The V gene is TRBV5-1, the J gene TRBJ2-1, with 7 nucleotides matching TRBD1. J was trimmed by 5 bases and V by 4 bases; bases with no gene match: 9. The CDR3 consists of 15 residues. Germline assignment: CDR1 SGHRS and CDR2 YFSETQ. Written as DNA, the CDR3 is TGCGCCAGCAGCCCCGGGACAGCTTCCCACAATGAGCAGTTCTTC. Translating it yields CASSPGTASHNEQFF.

The chain links TRBV4-1 to TRBJ1-5; TRBD1 agrees at 8 bases. The CDR3 totals 15 residues. Looked up from germline, CDR1 is MGHRA and CDR2 is YSYEKL. J gave up 1 base and V 5 bases, and 4 bases lay outside the gene matches. The CDR3 is CASSKDRASNQPQHF. In DNA form, the CDR3 reads TGCGCCAGCAGCAAGGACAGGGCCAGCAATCAGCCCCAGCATTTT.